What follows are 16 T cell receptor beta chains derived from one specimen sequenced in a study of blood T cell repertoires in COVID-19. Using immunoSEQ multiplex PCR, the repertoire was profiled, and TCRdb retains in-frame clones only, with some absent. The sample records some 220,000 clones, roughly 88% being singletons. The sequencing input was peripheral blood. These receptors were taken from a man aged 50 to 59 with active or convalescent COVID-19.

The chain is built from TRBV28 and TRBJ1-5; 8 bases are shared with TRBD1. Germline V lookup: CDR1 MDHEN, CDR2 SYDVKM. Losses at the gene ends were 3 bases for V and 7 bases for J; bases not matched to a gene: 8. The CDR3 is 15 residues long. CDR3 sequence reads: CASSFQDRVNQPQHF. The CDR3 DNA is TGTGCCAGCAGTTTTCAGGACAGGGTAAACCAGCCCCAGCATTTT.

This chain uses TRBV5-5 with TRBJ2-5; D is possibly TRBD1 (6 bases). V lost 5 bases and J lost 1, with 12 bases in between. The CDR3 sequence is 14 residues long. Germline V CDR1 and CDR2: SGHKS, YYEKEE (reference sequence). DNA for the CDR3: TGTGCCAGCAGTACACAGGGTGTCCAAGAGACCCAGTACTTC. Translation gives CASSTQGVQETQYF. The whole variable domain, remainder taken from reference TRBV5-5 and TRBJ2-5, is DAGVTQSPTHLIKTRGQQVTLRCSPISGHKSVSWYQQVLGQGPQFIFQYYEKEERGRGNFPDRFSARQFPNYSSELNVNALLLGDSALYLCASSTQGVQETQYFGPGTRLLVL.

The rearrangement links TRBV6-5 to TRBJ1-4; no definite D call. CDR3 length: 14 amino acids. Trimming took off 0 bases at V and 4 bases at J, with 6 bases between the two ends. CDR1 is MNHEY, CDR2 SVGAGI, per germline. CDR3 amino acids: CASSYSGGNEKLFF. The CDR3 DNA sequence: TGTGCCAGCAGTTACTCAGGCGGTAATGAAAAACTGTTTTTT.

The chain combines TRBV28 with TRBJ1-4, with 11 bases that match TRBD1. Germline CDR1 reads MDHEN; CDR2 reads SYDVKM. The CDR3 is 17 amino acids. V lost 0 bases, J lost 0 bases, and 0 bases stayed unmatched. The CDR3 sequence: CASSLWGQGATNEKLFF. The CDR3 DNA sequence: TGTGCCAGCAGTTTATGGGGACAGGGGGCAACTAATGAAAAACTGTTTTTT.

The V gene is TRBV6-1, the J gene TRBJ2-7, with a possible D match to TRBD1 (6 bases). Trimming took off 3 bases at V and 1 base at J, with 10 bases between the two ends. Germline V gene data show CDR1 as MNHNS and CDR2 as SASEGT. CDR3 size: 14 residues. In DNA form, the CDR3 reads TGTGCCAGCAGTGACCCAGGGGTTTCCTACGAGCAGTACTTC. The encoded protein is CASSDPGVSYEQYF.

The chain links TRBV21-1 to TRBJ2-1; the tabulated D call, TRBD1, remains unverified against the DNA. TRBV21-1 is a pseudogene segment. This CDR3 is 13 amino acids long. This CDR3 is CASSKLPRAGQFF. In DNA form, the CDR3 reads TGTGCCAGCAGCAAACTCCCCAGAGCAGGGCAGTTCTTC.

DNA for the CDR3: TGTGCCAGCAGCCCCGGTGGGGCCCCACAGAAAGAGACCCAGTACTTC. This sequence encodes CASSPGGAPQKETQYF. The chain couples TRBV11-2 to TRBJ2-5, with D possibly being TRBD1 (5 bases). CDR1 is SGHAT and CDR2 is FQNNGV in the germline V gene. Trimming removed 5 bases from V and 3 bases from J, with 19 bases in between. The CDR3 runs 16 residues.

The rearrangement joins TRBV11-2 to TRBJ1-1, with 9 bases that match TRBD1. Germline V lookup: CDR1 SGHAT, CDR2 FQNNGV. J gave up 1 base and V 5 bases, and 8 bases lay outside the gene matches. The CDR3 runs to 16 residues. For the CDR3, the DNA is TGTGCCAGCAGCCCCTTTCCGGGACAGGGGAACACTGAAGCTTTCTTT. This translates into CASSPFPGQGNTEAFF.

J is TRBJ1-4 and V is TRBV13, with a possible D match to TRBD1 (6 bases). There are 16 residues in the CDR3. CDR1 is PRHDT, CDR2 FYEKMQ, per germline (reference sequence). V lost 5 bases to trimming and J lost 5 bases, with 18 bases between them. The CDR3 loop is CASSRNRAATNEKLFF. The CDR3, as DNA: TGTGCCAGCAGCCGGAACAGGGCAGCCACAAATGAAAAACTGTTTTTT.

This sequence joins TRBV5-1 and TRBJ1-1; 8 positions match TRBD1. The germline gives CDR1 SGHRS, CDR2 YFSETQ. Trimming took 6 bases from V and 4 from J; bases not matched to a gene: 11. This CDR3 is built from 15 residues. CDR3 DNA: TGCGCCAGCACCCCGGACAGGGTGGTTGGCACTGAAGCTTTCTTT. The encoded protein is CASTPDRVVGTEAFF.

The V call is TRBV29-1, the J call TRBJ2-7, with 10 positions matching TRBD1. This CDR3 contains 12 residues. V shed 3 bases, J shed 12 bases, and the junction held 8 bases outside the gene matches. Germline values: CDR1 SQVTM, CDR2 ANQGSEA. CDR3 protein: CSVETGGEVRYF. The CDR3 DNA reads TGCAGCGTTGAGACAGGGGGCGAAGTTCGGTACTTC.

For this clone: Other DNA sequences in the sample encode the same CDR3. The chain employs TRBV10-3 and TRBJ1-1; 9 bases line up with TRBD1. The CDR3 is 14 residues long. The trim removed 6 bases at V and 1 base at J, leaving 3 bases unmatched. Germline V gene sequence: CDR1 ENHRY, CDR2 SYGVKD. For the CDR3, the DNA is TGTGCCATCAGGGGGACAGGGCGGAACACTGAAGCTTTCTTT. Its translation: CAIRGTGRNTEAFF.

This clone was counted a few times. The chain is built from TRBV21-1 and TRBJ2-1; TRBD2 was called by the table and not checked on the DNA. TRBV21-1 is annotated as a pseudogene. The CDR3 spans 14 residues. The CDR3 is CATTGLAGLNEQFF. The DNA of the CDR3 is TGTGCCACAACCGGACTAGCGGGCCTTAATGAGCAGTTCTTC.

The rearrangement uses TRBV30 and TRBJ1-5; perhaps TRBD1 as D (5 bases). Germline V gene sequence: CDR1 GTSNPN, CDR2 SVGIG (reference sequence). The V and J ends lost 2 bases and 5 bases respectively, with 10 bases between them. This CDR3 is 13 amino acids long. The CDR3 region is CAWSRGLYQPQHF. The CDR3 nucleotides read TGTGCCTGGAGTAGGGGACTTTATCAGCCCCAGCATTTT.

The chain recombines TRBV7-6 with TRBJ1-6, with 7 positions matching TRBD1. Trimming removed 6 bases from V and 3 bases from J; junction bases left unmatched: 11. CDR1 is SGHVS and CDR2 is FNYEAQ in the germline V gene. The length of the CDR3 is 17 residues. CDR3 in DNA: TGTGCCAGCAGTCCTAGGACAGGATCTTTCTATAATTCACCCCTCCACTTT. Translating gives CASSPRTGSFYNSPLHF.

In the case of this clone: In the same sample, other DNA sequences code for this CDR3. The gene calls are TRBV3-1 (or the pseudogene TRBV3-2) and TRBJ2-5, with 7 bases that match TRBD2. This CDR3 has 15 amino acids. V was clipped by 0 bases and J by 5 bases; unmatched bases: 6. The germline V gene has CDR1 LGHDT and CDR2 YNNKEL (reference sequence). The CDR3 DNA is TGTGCCAGCAGCCAAGATTGGGGACTAAGGGAGACCCAGTACTTC. Amino acid sequence: CASSQDWGLRETQYF.